Following are 9 T cell receptor beta chains from one sample sequenced in a study of blood T cells in healthy people across ages. Through a sample-barcoded 5' primer and a J-beta primer mix, a second PCR was run for roughly 6 to 11 cycles. TCRdb reprocessed the 5' RACE reads via MiXCR and lists one record per CDR3 protein. Among hundreds of thousands of distinct CDR3 sequences listed, 58% were seen once. The sample consisted of blood. These receptor sequences come from a young man in good health.

The rearrangement joins TRBV20-1 to TRBJ2-2; the match to TRBD1 covers 7 bases. Germline V gene sequence: CDR1 DFQATT, CDR2 SNEGSKA (reference sequence). The CDR3 totals 13 residues. V trimming: 6 bases; J trimming: 6 bases; junction bases outside the gene matches: 7. Here the CDR3 DNA reads TGCAGTGCCCCGGACAGGCGGGCCGGGGAGCTGTTTTTT. It encodes CSAPDRRAGELFF.

The rearrangement links TRBV6-1 to TRBJ1-2; 8 bases line up with TRBD1. This CDR3 is 14 amino acids long. V was clipped by 0 bases and J by 12 bases; unmatched bases: 9. Per the germline V gene, CDR1 is MNHNS and CDR2 is SASEGT. The CDR3 loop reads CASSEAQGQVSNTF. The CDR3 DNA reads as TGTGCCAGCAGTGAAGCGCAGGGACAGGTATCGAACACCTTC.

The chain recombines TRBV4-2 with TRBJ2-6; TRBD1 agrees at 7 bases. CDR1 and CDR2 from the germline V gene are LGHNA and YNFKEQ. The V segment lost 3 bases and the J segment 2 bases; nucleotides outside the gene matches: 4. The CDR3 contains 16 residues. The CDR3 is CASSQVDRAGANVLTF. The CDR3 bases are TGTGCCAGCAGCCAGGTAGACAGGGCTGGGGCCAACGTCCTGACTTTC.

The CDR3 nucleotides read TGCAGGGGGACTAGCGGGAGTAAAGATGAGCAGTTCTTC. Amino acid sequence: CRGTSGSKDEQFF. This sequence joins TRBV20-1 and TRBJ2-1; 14 bases line up with TRBD2. The CDR3 extends over 13 amino acids. CDR1 and CDR2 (germline): DFQATT, SNEGSKA (reference sequence).

CDR3 bases: TGTGCCAGCAGCCAAGTGGACAACCAAGAGACCCAGTACTTC. Its translation: CASSQVDNQETQYF. The chain has TRBV4-2 and TRBJ2-5; perhaps TRBD1 as D (5 bases). Germline V gene lookup returns CDR1 LGHNA and CDR2 YNFKEQ. The CDR3 length is 14 residues. Trimming stripped 1 base from V and 0 bases from J, with 6 bases between.

The CDR3 nucleotides are TGCAGTGCAATGACGGACAGCTCAGGGGTGGACAATGAGCAGTTCTTC. This gives the protein CSAMTDSSGVDNEQFF. This rearrangement joins TRBV20-1 to TRBJ2-1; perhaps TRBD1 as D (6 bases). The CDR3 has 16 amino acids. CDR1 is DFQATT and CDR2 is SNEGSKA in the germline V gene (reference sequence). V dropped 6 bases and J dropped 5 bases, with 23 bases sitting between them.

This chain connects TRBV20-1 to TRBJ2-7; 9 bases match TRBD1. The CDR3 spans 15 residues. Germline CDR1 DFQATT, CDR2 SNEGSKA (reference sequence). The V segment lost 2 bases and the J segment 3 bases; nucleotides outside the gene matches: 8. The CDR3 coding sequence is TGCAGTGCTAGAATAGGGACAGGGTTAGGCTACGAGCAGTACTTC. Protein product: CSARIGTGLGYEQYF.

The sample holds a few counts of this clonotype. This chain connects TRBV12-3 or TRBV12-4 to TRBJ1-1; D not resolved. The V end was cut by 6 bases, the J end by 11 bases, with 13 bases between. CDR3 size: 11 residues. CDR3 nucleotides: TGTGCCAGCAGCGCGGATGGCTGGGCTTTCTTT. Translated: CASSADGWAFF.

The CDR3: CASSRVMVQETQYF. In nucleotides, the CDR3 is TGTGCCAGCAGTCGAGTTATGGTCCAAGAGACCCAGTACTTC. J is TRBJ2-5 and V is TRBV6-1; D not resolved. V was pared by 5 bases and J by 1 base, with 11 bases between. This CDR3 is built from 14 residues. CDR1 MNHNS and CDR2 SASEGT come from the germline V gene.